The next 25 T cell receptor beta chains were all read from a single sample in a study of T cell responses to AZD1222 COVID-19 vaccine. The data were produced by immunoSEQ multiplex PCR, yet TCRdb's version contains in-frame clones alone and is incomplete. This sample has 100,000 to 110,000 clones, with about 87% found just once. Material: peripheral blood, obtained on day 0 of MenACWY control vaccination. These receptors all stem from an adult in good health.

The rearrangement uses TRBV9 and TRBJ1-1; unclear D gene. The V gene lost 1 base and the J gene lost 4 bases, with 8 bases spanning the gap. The CDR3 runs 13 residues. Per germline, CDR1 SGDLS and CDR2 YYNGEE. DNA for the CDR3: TGTGCCAGCAGCGTATCGGTTGGCACTGAAGCTTTCTTT. This translates into CASSVSVGTEAFF.

The rearrangement links TRBV11-2 to TRBJ2-1, with TRBD2 identical over 7 bases. Trimming cost V 8 bases and J 11 bases; bases outside gene matches: 9. Per germline, CDR1 SGHAT and CDR2 FQNNGV. The CDR3 is made up of 12 amino acids. CDR3 residues: CASSLGREQQFF. The CDR3 bases are TGTGCCAGCTCCCTAGGGAGGGAGCAGCAGTTCTTC. The entire variable domain, with the rest obtained from reference TRBV11-2 and TRBJ2-1, is as follows: EAGVAQSPRYKIIEKRQSVAFWCNPISGHATLYWYQQILGQGPKLLIQFQNNGVVDDSQLPKDRFSAERLKGVDSTLKIQPAKLEDSAVYLCASSLGREQQFFGPGTRLTVL.

In its sample, this clone was seen once. This sequence joins TRBV4-3 and TRBJ1-2, with a weak D call TRBD1 (5 bases). The CDR3 is 14 residues long. From germline, CDR1 is LGHNA and CDR2 YSLEER. V lost 6 bases and J 3 bases, leaving 14 bases between the germline ends. The CDR3 DNA follows: TGCGCCAGCAGTTTCGCGGGGCGTGACTATGGCTACACCTTC. Its translation: CASSFAGRDYGYTF.

DNA for the CDR3: TGTGCCAGCAGTGCGACAGAATTGAACACTGAAGCTTTCTTT. It specifies CASSATELNTEAFF. This chain links TRBV2 with TRBJ1-1, with D possibly matching TRBD1 (5 bases). V lost 4 bases to trimming and J lost 0 bases, with 9 bases between them. The CDR3 length is 14 residues. The germline V gene has CDR1 SNHLY and CDR2 FYNNEI.

The chain couples TRBV5-4 to TRBJ1-2; 8 nucleotides match TRBD1. The CDR3 runs 14 residues. V shed 4 bases and J 8 bases; nucleotides not matched to a gene: 10. The germline gives CDR1 SGHNT, CDR2 YYREEE (reference sequence). The CDR3: CASSGAGGRGGYTF. In DNA form, the CDR3 reads TGTGCCAGCAGCGGCGCAGGGGGCAGGGGAGGCTACACCTTC.

This clone turned up a few times. The genes are TRBV18 and TRBJ1-5; a weak D match, TRBD1 (5 bases). The germline V gene encodes CDR1 KGHSH and CDR2 LQKENI. The CDR3 loop spans 14 amino acids. V was cut by 3 bases and J by 4 bases, with 10 bases left in between. The CDR3 here is CASSPTDENQPQHF. The CDR3 nucleotides are TGTGCCAGCTCACCGACAGACGAAAATCAGCCCCAGCATTTT.

The V gene is TRBV7-9, the J gene TRBJ2-7; the D gene could be TRBD1 or TRBD2 (5 bases each). Trimming pared 5 bases from V and 2 bases from J, leaving 13 bases between. Germline CDR1 SEHNR, CDR2 FQNEAQ (reference sequence). The CDR3 length is 14 residues. The DNA for the CDR3 is TGTGCCAGCAGCCTCCGGGACGGTCCCTACGAGCAGTACTTC. This translates into CASSLRDGPYEQYF.

V and J are TRBV28 and TRBJ2-5, with 10 nucleotides matching TRBD2. V gave up 3 bases and J gave up 2 bases; unmatched junction bases: 12. The CDR3 spans 18 residues. From germline, CDR1 is MDHEN and CDR2 SYDVKM. The chain's CDR3 is CASSFQRPGLARQETQYF. In DNA form, the CDR3 reads TGTGCCAGCAGTTTCCAACGTCCGGGACTAGCGCGTCAAGAGACCCAGTACTTC.

The chain employs TRBV27 and TRBJ2-7, with 9 bases lining up with TRBD1. With V trimmed by 0 bases and J by 6 bases, 9 bases remained unmatched. This CDR3 contains 16 residues. Germline-derived CDR1 and CDR2 are MNHEY and SMNVEV (reference sequence). The CDR3 spells CASSLSGGDRDGEQYF. CDR3 coding DNA: TGTGCCAGCAGTTTATCGGGAGGGGACAGGGACGGCGAGCAGTACTTC.

This clone appeared a single time. This chain uses TRBV7-2 with TRBJ1-3; TRBD1 might be the D (5 bases). Deletions cut 1 base from V and 2 bases from J, with 9 bases between. The CDR3 is 15 amino acids. Germline V lookup: CDR1 SGHTA, CDR2 FQGNSA. The CDR3, as DNA: TGTGCCAGCAGCTTAGTGGGGGGTACTGGAAACACCATATATTTT. Its translation: CASSLVGGTGNTIYF.

V gene TRBV28 combines with J gene TRBJ2-3; 7 bases map to TRBD2. The V gene's germline CDR1 is MDHEN and CDR2 SYDVKM. The V gene end was trimmed by 3 bases and the J gene end by 0 bases; junction bases not matched to a gene: 9. CDR3 length: 17 residues. Written as DNA, the CDR3 is TGTGCCAGCAGTTTGGCGGCCGTTAGCGGGAGCACAGATACGCAGTATTTT. This codes for CASSLAAVSGSTDTQYF.

J is TRBJ2-3 and V is TRBV5-1; 10 bases line up with TRBD2. This CDR3 comprises 21 residues. The trim removed 3 bases at V and 4 bases at J, leaving 23 bases unmatched. CDR1 SGHRS and CDR2 YFSETQ come from the germline V gene. The DNA for the CDR3 is TGCGCCAGCAGCTCGGAGCCGGTTCGCGCTAGCGGGAGTGGGTATCCAGATACGCAGTATTTT. Translation gives CASSSEPVRASGSGYPDTQYF.

J is TRBJ2-7 and V is TRBV5-1; the D gene is possibly TRBD1 (6 bases). CDR1 is SGHRS, CDR2 YFSETQ, per germline. The CDR3 runs 13 residues. The ends were cut back, 0 bases at V and 6 bases at J, with 10 bases in the middle. CDR3 in amino acids: CASSLDQGSEQYF. As DNA, the CDR3 is TGCGCCAGCAGCTTGGACCAGGGGAGCGAGCAGTACTTC.

The V call is TRBV9, the J call TRBJ1-4; 8 nucleotides agree with TRBD1. Germline lookup yields CDR1 SGDLS and CDR2 YYNGEE. The V and J ends lost 0 bases and 6 bases, in that order; junction bases with no gene match: 4. The CDR3 contains 15 residues. CDR3 in amino acids: CASSVVGTGDEKLFF. Written as DNA, the CDR3 is TGTGCCAGCAGCGTAGTGGGGACAGGCGATGAAAAACTGTTTTTT.

The V call is TRBV19, the J call TRBJ1-1; 8 nucleotides align to TRBD1. Germline-derived CDR1 and CDR2 are LNHDA and SQIVND (reference sequence). V dropped 7 bases and J dropped 6; count of bases not matched to a gene: 7. CDR3 length: 13 amino acids. The CDR3 sequence is CASTHRGVAEAFF. In nucleotides, the CDR3 is TGTGCCAGTACCCACAGGGGGGTCGCTGAAGCTTTCTTT.

As regards this clone: Additional DNA sequences in this sample encode the identical CDR3. V is TRBV4-3 and J is TRBJ1-5, with a weak D call TRBD1 (5 bases). Looked up from germline, CDR1 is LGHNA and CDR2 is YSLEER. V was clipped by 3 bases and J by 2 bases, with 11 bases between them. This CDR3 has 15 amino acids. The DNA of the CDR3 is TGCGCCAGCAGCCAGGACCGGGACGGCAATCAGCCCCAGCATTTT. Protein: CASSQDRDGNQPQHF.

The genes are TRBV5-1 and TRBJ1-6; 7 nucleotides align to TRBD1. The CDR3 is 16 residues long. V was pared by 0 bases and J by 7 bases, with 7 bases of the junction left unmatched. CDR1 and CDR2 (germline): SGHRS, YFSETQ. The CDR3 sequence: CASSLGGGGENSPLHF. Here the CDR3 DNA reads TGCGCCAGCAGCTTGGGAGGAGGGGGCGAGAATTCACCCCTCCACTTT.

The J gene is TRBJ2-2, the V gene TRBV9; perhaps TRBD2 as D (6 bases). The CDR3 sequence is 13 residues long. Per the germline V gene, CDR1 is SGDLS and CDR2 is YYNGEE. V shed 6 bases and J shed 4 bases, with 10 bases lying between them. The CDR3 nucleotides read TGTGCCAGCAATGGAGGGAGCACCGGGGAGCTGTTTTTT. This sequence encodes CASNGGSTGELFF.

This sequence joins TRBV5-1 and TRBJ2-1; 14 positions match TRBD2. Looked up from germline, CDR1 is SGHRS and CDR2 is YFSETQ. The CDR3 consists of 14 residues. V dropped 3 bases and J dropped 8; count of bases not matched to a gene: 1. CDR3 DNA: TGCGCCAGCAGCTCGGGACTAGCGGGAGATGAGCAGTTCTTC. Translated, it gives CASSSGLAGDEQFF.

The CDR3 region is CASSVGRGGEKLFF. The CDR3 DNA follows: TGCGCCAGCAGCGTAGGACGGGGCGGTGAAAAACTGTTTTTT. The chain is built from TRBV5-1 and TRBJ1-4, with a weak D call TRBD1 (5 bases). The CDR3 extends over 14 amino acids. Trimming took off 4 bases at V and 7 bases at J, with 14 bases between the two ends. Per germline, CDR1 SGHRS and CDR2 YFSETQ.

This clone was recorded a few times. This chain connects TRBV2 to TRBJ2-2; 7 bases align to TRBD1. There are 14 residues in the CDR3. Germline V gene sequence: CDR1 SNHLY, CDR2 FYNNEI. The V gene end was trimmed by 9 bases and the J gene end by 1 base; junction bases not matched to a gene: 5. CDR3 region: CASRQGGNTGELFF. In DNA, the CDR3 is TGTGCCAGTCGACAGGGTGGGAACACCGGGGAGCTGTTTTTT. The variable domain in full, with the rest retrieved from reference TRBV2 and TRBJ2-2, is EPEVTQTPSHQVTQMGQEVILRCVPISNHLYFYWYRQILGQKVEFLVSFYNNEISEKSEIFDDQFSVERPDGSNFTLKIRSTKLEDSAMYFCASRQGGNTGELFFGEGSRLTVL.

J is TRBJ2-7 and V is TRBV6-5; the D gene is possibly TRBD2 (6 bases). The germline V gene has CDR1 MNHEY and CDR2 SVGAGI. The CDR3 contains 15 residues. V lost 0 bases and J lost 3, with 12 bases in between. The CDR3 loop reads CASSYSPRESYEQYF. The CDR3 coding sequence is TGTGCCAGCAGTTACTCCCCCCGGGAGAGCTACGAGCAGTACTTC.

This chain joins TRBV13 and TRBJ2-7; 11 bases fit TRBD2. The germline V gene encodes CDR1 PRHDT and CDR2 FYEKMQ (reference sequence). V lost 5 bases, J lost 2 bases, and 2 bases stayed unmatched. The CDR3 is 14 residues long. The CDR3 reads CASSPGLAAYEQYF. Written as DNA, the CDR3 is TGTGCCAGCAGCCCGGGACTAGCGGCCTACGAGCAGTACTTC.

This sequence joins TRBV19 and TRBJ2-3; 7 nucleotides match TRBD2. Trimming at V came to 5 bases and at J to 5 bases, leaving 7 bases not matched to a gene. Germline V gene sequence: CDR1 LNHDA, CDR2 SQIVND (reference sequence). This CDR3 comprises 14 residues. The CDR3 DNA reads TGTGCCAGTAGTGGGGCGGGAGCCGGAGATACGCAGTATTTT. This gives the protein CASSGAGAGDTQYF.

This clone came up once. V gene TRBV3-1 (or the pseudogene TRBV3-2) combines with J gene TRBJ1-3; D not resolved. This CDR3 contains 15 residues. Trimming shortened V by 1 base and J by 1 base, and 8 bases separated the two germline ends. Germline V gene data show CDR1 as LGHDT and CDR2 as YNNKEL (reference sequence). The CDR3 loop is CASSQVYGSGNTIYF. The CDR3 DNA is TGTGCCAGCAGCCAAGTCTACGGTTCTGGAAACACCATATATTTT.